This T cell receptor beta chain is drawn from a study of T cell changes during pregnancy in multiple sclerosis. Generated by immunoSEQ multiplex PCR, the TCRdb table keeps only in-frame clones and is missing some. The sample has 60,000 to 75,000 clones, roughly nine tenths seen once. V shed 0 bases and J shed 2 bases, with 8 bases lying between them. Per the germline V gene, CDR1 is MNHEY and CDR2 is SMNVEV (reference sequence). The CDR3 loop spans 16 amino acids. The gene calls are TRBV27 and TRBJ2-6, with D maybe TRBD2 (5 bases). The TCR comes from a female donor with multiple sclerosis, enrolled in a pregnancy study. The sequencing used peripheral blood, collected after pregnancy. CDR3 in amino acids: CASSLSPGTGANVLTF. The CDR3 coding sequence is TGTGCCAGCAGTTTATCGCCGGGGACTGGGGCCAACGTCCTGACTTTC.